This TCR beta chain was identified in a study of T cell responses to AZD1222 COVID-19 vaccine. The method was immunoSEQ multiplex PCR; TCRdb's version includes in-frame clones alone and lacks a portion of them. The sample yields 120,000 or so clones, around 88% seen once. The V and J ends lost 2 bases and 5 bases respectively, with 10 bases between them. CDR1 and CDR2 from the germline V gene are SQVTM and ANQGSEA. The CDR3 is 13 amino acids. The sample holds one count of this clone. Its antigen is not identified. Findings and limits, study-wide: With dominance at 160-218 and 743-854, vaccine-associated CD4 TCRs spanned spike.

This TCR was sampled from an adult in good health. The chain recombines TRBV29-1 with TRBJ1-5, with D maybe TRBD1 (5 bases). The sample was peripheral blood, taken on day 0 of MenACWY control vaccination. The CDR3 is CSVELGEHQPQHF. In DNA form, the CDR3 reads TGCAGCGTTGAACTGGGGGAACATCAGCCCCAGCATTTT.